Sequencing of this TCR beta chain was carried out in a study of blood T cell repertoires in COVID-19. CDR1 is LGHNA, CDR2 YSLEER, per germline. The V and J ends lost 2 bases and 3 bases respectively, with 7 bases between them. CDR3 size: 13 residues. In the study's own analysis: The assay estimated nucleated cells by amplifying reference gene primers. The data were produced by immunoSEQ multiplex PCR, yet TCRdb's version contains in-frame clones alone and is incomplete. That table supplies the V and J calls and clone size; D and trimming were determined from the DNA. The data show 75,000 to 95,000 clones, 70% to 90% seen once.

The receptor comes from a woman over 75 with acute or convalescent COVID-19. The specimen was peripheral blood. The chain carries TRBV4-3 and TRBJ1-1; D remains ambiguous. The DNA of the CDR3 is TGCGCCAGCAGCCAAAAGATAGACACTGAAGCTTTCTTT. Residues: CASSQKIDTEAFF.